One TCR beta chain is described in this entry. This specimen comes from a study of T cells in Graves' hyperthyroidism and ophthalmopathy. It was RNA transcripts that yielded the amplified TCR beta CDR3 regions. The TCR CDR3 first-round RT-PCR relied on the HTBI primer set. MiXCR, run by TCRdb on the multiplex PCR reads, gives a single entry per CDR3 protein. The repertoire holds more than 550,000 distinct CDR3 sequences, less than 45% seen once, with roughly 7.2% in the top ten. Patients showing uncontrolled infection, other autoimmune disease, pregnancy or lactation were ineligible. Germline V gives CDR1 SGDLS, CDR2 YYNGEE. V gave up 3 bases and J gave up 8 bases; unmatched junction bases: 8. CDR3 length: 16 amino acids.

The clonotype originates from an adult man with Graves' disease, either hyperthyroidism or ophthalmopathy (not recorded which). The sample taken for sequencing was peripheral blood or thyroid tissue (not recorded which). This chain connects TRBV9 to TRBJ1-6; 10 bases are a match to TRBD1. CDR3 residues: CASSEGTGVRDSPLHF. DNA for the CDR3: TGTGCCAGCAGCGAGGGGACAGGGGTAAGGGATTCACCCCTCCACTTT.